This T cell receptor beta chain was sequenced during a study of CD8 T cells in Susac syndrome. In the study overall: Patients with Susac syndrome were therapy-naive, on corticosteroids, or on intravenous immunoglobulin alone at the time that blood was drawn.

The CDR3 sequence is 16 residues long. Germline V gene lookup returns CDR1 MNHNY and CDR2 SVGAGI (reference sequence). J gave up 5 bases and V 2 bases, and 8 bases lay outside the gene matches. The Susac syndrome patients fit the recently defined diagnostic criteria for definite or probable disease. Random hexamers were used to reverse transcribe an amount of about 0.45 to 1 ug RNA. Via MiXCR, TCRdb re-called the immunoSEQ multiplex PCR reads, giving one row per CDR3 protein. The data show about 210,000 distinct CDR3 sequences, 94% seen once. V gene TRBV6-6 combines with J gene TRBJ1-5; TRBD1 agrees at 8 bases. The sample taken for sequencing was CD4+ T cells from PBMCs. This TCR derives from a human donor with Susac syndrome. The CDR3 is CASSYEDRVPDQPQHF. The CDR3, as DNA: TGTGCCAGCAGTTACGAGGACAGGGTACCCGATCAGCCCCAGCATTTT.